One and the same sample provided the 30 T cell receptor beta chains below, sequenced in a study of blood T cells in healthy people across ages. For the second PCR, which ran for about 6 to 11 cycles, a sample-barcoded 5' primer and a J-beta primer mix were used. TCRdb reprocessed the 5' RACE reads with MiXCR, giving one entry per CDR3 protein. The repertoire includes around 1.7 million distinct CDR3 sequences, approximately 30% of them detected once, and 7.7% sits in the top ten. Sequencing was done on a sample of blood. Receptor source: a woman in her 30s in good health.

This clonotype was observed a handful of times. The gene calls are TRBV5-1 and TRBJ1-5; no clear D gene. V dropped 0 bases and J dropped 5 bases, with 12 bases sitting between them. The CDR3 runs to 15 residues. Germline CDR1 SGHRS, CDR2 YFSETQ. The CDR3 sequence is CASSLGEGRHQPQHF. CDR3 coding DNA: TGCGCCAGCAGCTTGGGTGAGGGCCGGCATCAGCCCCAGCATTTT.

V is TRBV7-2 and J is TRBJ2-1; D remains ambiguous. The ends were cut back, 5 bases at V and 0 bases at J, with 14 bases in the middle. In germline, CDR1 is SGHTA, CDR2 FQGNSA. CDR3 length equals 16 residues. The CDR3, as DNA: TGTGCCAGCAGCCTCCAGTTGTTACTCTCCTACAATGAGCAGTTCTTC. Translation: CASSLQLLLSYNEQFF.

V gene TRBV20-1 combines with J gene TRBJ2-3, with a possible D match to TRBD2 (5 bases). CDR3 length equals 14 residues. Trimming took off 3 bases at V and 2 bases at J, with 12 bases between the two ends. Per the germline V gene, CDR1 is DFQATT and CDR2 is SNEGSKA (reference sequence). The CDR3 nucleotides read TGCAGTGCTAGGCCCCAGCGGCCCACAGATACGCAGTATTTT. Translation gives CSARPQRPTDTQYF.

In this sample, this clonotype turned up many times. This chain's CDR3 is CASSNKTGTGANVLTF. Written as DNA, the CDR3 is TGTGCCAGCAGCAATAAGACAGGGACCGGGGCCAACGTCCTGACTTTC. V and J are TRBV21-1 and TRBJ2-6; the table's D call of TRBD1 was not tested on the DNA. TRBV21-1 is a documented pseudogene. The CDR3 loop spans 16 amino acids.

The chain couples TRBV7-9 to TRBJ1-2; 8 bases agree with TRBD1. Trimming at V came to 3 bases and at J to 6 bases, leaving 6 bases not matched to a gene. The germline CDR1 and CDR2 sequences are SEHNR and FQNEAQ (reference sequence). The CDR3 contains 14 residues. The CDR3 sequence is CASSFEDRGHGYTF. CDR3 bases: TGTGCCAGCAGCTTCGAAGACAGGGGACATGGCTACACCTTC.

V is TRBV12-3 or TRBV12-4 and J is TRBJ1-4, with D possibly TRBD1 on 5 matching bases. The CDR3 spans 14 residues. Trimming cost V 6 bases and J 7 bases, with 15 bases left between them. The CDR3 is CASSIQGGSEKLFF. The CDR3 DNA reads as TGTGCCAGCAGCATTCAGGGAGGGAGTGAAAAACTGTTTTTT.

This rearrangement joins TRBV20-1 to TRBJ2-3, with 10 bases aligning to TRBD2. In germline, CDR1 is DFQATT, CDR2 SNEGSKA (reference sequence). The V and J ends lost 0 bases and 2 bases, in that order; junction bases with no gene match: 5. The CDR3 is 16 residues long. CDR3 coding DNA: TGCAGTGCTAGAGACCCTCTAGCGGGAGTCACAGATACGCAGTATTTT. Translation gives CSARDPLAGVTDTQYF.

In regard to this clonotype: Mismatch with germline at one junction end may stem from a read error. The chain joins TRBV7-2 to TRBJ1-1; possibly TRBD1 for D (6 bases). This CDR3 region has 17 residues. The V gene's germline CDR1 is SGHTA and CDR2 FQGNSA. The CDR3 nucleotides are TGCGCCAGCAGCCTACAGGGTTCGGCAGTTATGAACACTGAAGCTTTCTTT. Residues: CASSLQGSAVMNTEAFF.

This clonotype was observed a few times. This chain links TRBV11-2 with TRBJ2-3; TRBD1 aligns across 8 bases. In germline, CDR1 is SGHAT, CDR2 FQNNGV. The V segment lost 5 bases and the J segment 6 bases; nucleotides outside the gene matches: 10. The CDR3 loop spans 15 amino acids. CDR3 in amino acids: CASSEGQVKRDTQYF. The CDR3 coding sequence is TGTGCCAGCAGCGAGGGACAGGTTAAGCGTGATACGCAGTATTTT.

J is TRBJ1-6 and V is TRBV4-3; 7 bases match TRBD1. Germline lookup yields CDR1 LGHNA and CDR2 YSLEER. The CDR3 is 16 residues long. V was pared by 0 bases and J by 7 bases, with 6 bases of the junction left unmatched. The CDR3 region has the DNA TGCGCCAGCAGCCAAGATACCGCAGGGGGGAATTCACCCCTCCACTTT. This translates into CASSQDTAGGNSPLHF.

This clonotype was counted ten times or more. The DNA for the CDR3 is TGCGCCAGCAGAGATACTAGTATGGAGACCCAGTACTTC. As protein: CASRDTSMETQYF. The V and J genes are TRBV10-2 and TRBJ2-5, with D possibly matching TRBD2 (5 bases). The germline V gene encodes CDR1 WSHSY and CDR2 SAAADI. This CDR3 spans 13 amino acids. Trimming shortened V by 6 bases and J by 5 bases, and 13 bases separated the two germline ends.

The gene calls are TRBV2 and TRBJ2-2, with D hard to call. V gave up 3 bases and J gave up 5 bases, with 10 bases separating them. Germline V gene lookup returns CDR1 SNHLY and CDR2 FYNNEI. The CDR3 runs to 14 residues. The CDR3 bases are TGTGCCAGCAGTGATGTGGTGGCTACCGGGGAGCTGTTTTTT. Residues: CASSDVVATGELFF.

The V call is TRBV10-3, the J call TRBJ2-3, with D tentatively TRBD1 (5 bases). Germline V CDR1 and CDR2: ENHRY, SYGVKD. The ends were cut back, 8 bases at V and 4 bases at J, with 16 bases in the middle. This CDR3 is built from 14 residues. For the CDR3, the DNA is TGTGCCATCGGTAGTGGGGCCGGTCCAGATACGCAGTATTTT. Its protein product is CAIGSGAGPDTQYF.

This clonotype has at least ten counts. The chain is built from TRBV5-1 and TRBJ2-1, with D possibly matching TRBD2 (6 bases). The germline V gene has CDR1 SGHRS and CDR2 YFSETQ. The CDR3 runs 15 residues. The ends were cut back, 1 base at V and 2 bases at J, with 10 bases in the middle. In nucleotides, the CDR3 is TGCGCCAGCAGCTTGACTAGCAGCACCTACAATGAGCAGTTCTTC. Its translation: CASSLTSSTYNEQFF.

Here the CDR3 reads CASSLWGLLKGSYNSPLHF. In DNA form, the CDR3 reads TGTGCCAGCAGTTTATGGGGACTCCTCAAGGGCTCCTATAATTCACCCCTCCACTTT. This chain uses TRBV28 with TRBJ1-6; D possibly corresponds to TRBD1 (5 bases). V shed 0 bases and J shed 0 bases, with 15 bases lying between them. This CDR3 is 19 amino acids long. Germline V gene data show CDR1 as MDHEN and CDR2 as SYDVKM.

This clonotype was observed a few times. This sequence joins TRBV28 and TRBJ2-7; D is possibly TRBD1 (6 bases). The CDR3 spans 15 residues. The germline V gene has CDR1 MDHEN and CDR2 SYDVKM. Trimming stripped 0 bases from V and 2 bases from J, with 11 bases between. CDR3 nucleotide sequence: TGTGCCAGCAGTTTATGGGACAGTAGCGCCTACGAGCAGTACTTC. This translates into CASSLWDSSAYEQYF. Full variable domain (remainder filled in from reference TRBV28 and TRBJ2-7): DVKVTQSSRYLVKRTGEKVFLECVQDMDHENMFWYRQDPGLGLRLIYFSYDVKMKEKGDIPEGYSVSREKKERFSLILESASTNQTSMYLCASSLWDSSAYEQYFGPGTRLTVT.

This clonotype was counted a few times. This chain joins TRBV12-3 or TRBV12-4 and TRBJ2-6, with unresolved D. This CDR3 is 20 amino acids long. The ends were cut back, 4 bases at V and 0 bases at J, with 22 bases in the middle. This CDR3 is CASSSRIGPTVLSGANVLTF. CDR3 bases: TGTGCCAGCAGTTCCCGAATCGGACCCACAGTCCTCTCTGGGGCCAACGTCCTGACTTTC.

This clonotype appeared a single time. A much larger clone is a single base away; this may be a read error. The gene calls are TRBV28 and TRBJ2-4; D might be TRBD1 (6 bases). The CDR3 contains 13 residues. Germline loops: CDR1 MDHEN, CDR2 SYDVKM. Trimming removed 7 bases at V and 13 bases at J, with 20 bases between. CDR3 coding DNA: TGTGCCAGCACCGGGACATCGGTCTACGGGCAGTACTTC. It codes for CASTGTSVYGQYF.

The chain links TRBV7-2 to TRBJ2-7; D might be TRBD2 (6 bases). The CDR3 length is 18 residues. V was clipped by 2 bases and J by 0 bases, with 20 bases between them. The germline V gene has CDR1 SGHTA and CDR2 FQGNSA. The CDR3 DNA follows: TGTGCCAGCAGCTTAAGAGTAGTGGGAGGCCCGAGCTCCTACGAGCAGTACTTC. Translating gives CASSLRVVGGPSSYEQYF.

Many counts were recorded for this clonotype. V is TRBV27 and J is TRBJ2-1, with 9 bases matching TRBD1. The CDR3 extends over 15 amino acids. CDR1 MNHEY and CDR2 SMNVEV come from the germline V gene (reference sequence). J was trimmed by 8 bases and V by 6 bases; bases with no gene match: 11. CDR3 DNA sequence: TGTGCCAGCAGCCTAGGCCGGGACAGGGACTATGAGCAGTTCTTC. Its translation is CASSLGRDRDYEQFF.

Note on this clonotype: A much larger clone differs by one base, so this may be a read error. As DNA, the CDR3 is TGTGCCAGCAGTAAATACTACGAGCAGTACTTC. Its protein product is CASSKYYEQYF. The gene calls are TRBV6-2 or TRBV6-3 and TRBJ2-5; D uncertain. TRBJ2-7 matches the DNA end more closely, so the J call is doubtful. CDR3 size: 11 residues. CDR1 is MNHEY and CDR2 is SVGEGT in the germline V gene.

The V gene is TRBV6-5, the J gene TRBJ1-2, with D perhaps TRBD1 (6 bases). The CDR3 has 15 amino acids. Germline loops: CDR1 MNHEY, CDR2 SVGAGI. Trimming took 6 bases from V and 4 from J, leaving 18 bases between them. CDR3 nucleotides: TGTGCCAGCAGCCCGGGACACGCGGGGGGCTATGGCTACACCTTC. It translates to CASSPGHAGGYGYTF.

The chain carries TRBV29-1 and TRBJ2-3; D remains unclear. The CDR3 is made up of 14 amino acids. Germline lookup yields CDR1 SQVTM and CDR2 ANQGSEA. Trimming left V 4 bases short and J 0 bases short, with 11 bases between. The CDR3 sequence: CSVASATSTDTQYF. The CDR3, as DNA: TGCAGCGTTGCATCGGCGACTAGCACAGATACGCAGTATTTT.

This clonotype was counted a few times. V is TRBV20-1 and J is TRBJ2-1; perhaps D is TRBD1 or TRBD2 (5 bases each). The CDR3 totals 15 residues. CDR1 DFQATT and CDR2 SNEGSKA come from the germline V gene (reference sequence). The germline V and J ends were trimmed by 6 bases and 3 bases, with 18 bases remaining between them. CDR3: CSARSGLADYNEQFF. The CDR3 nucleotides are TGCAGTGCCAGGTCAGGGCTAGCTGACTACAATGAGCAGTTCTTC.

Comments on this clonotype: Germline and junction disagree at one end, which may indicate a read error. This sequence joins TRBV4-1 and TRBJ2-6; possibly TRBD1 for D (5 bases). The CDR3 covers 14 residues. CDR1 and CDR2 from the germline V gene are MGHRA and YSYEKL. The CDR3 DNA follows: TGCGCCAGCAGCCAGTACTCTGGGGCCAACGTCCGGACTTTC. This gives the protein CASSQYSGANVRTF.

This clonotype was detected only a few times. The gene calls are TRBV7-2 and TRBJ2-4; D gene unclear. The V and J ends lost 7 bases and 4 bases respectively, with 11 bases between them. This CDR3 has 13 amino acids. Germline CDR1 SGHTA, CDR2 FQGNSA. The CDR3 bases are TGTGCCAGCAATACGGCGCAGAAAAACATTCAGTACTTC. It specifies CASNTAQKNIQYF.

The chain joins TRBV12-3 or TRBV12-4 to TRBJ1-2; D remains ambiguous. Between the trimmed V and J ends, which lost 7 bases and 3 bases, there was a span of 9 bases. The CDR3 has 12 amino acids. Here the CDR3 DNA reads TGTGCCAGCACCCCCTCCTACTATGGCTACACCTTC. It yields the protein CASTPSYYGYTF.

This rearrangement joins TRBV14 to TRBJ2-3, with a weak D call TRBD1 (6 bases). The CDR3 covers 14 residues. The ends were cut back, 8 bases at V and 2 bases at J, with 14 bases in the middle. Germline assignment: CDR1 SGHDN and CDR2 FVKESK. The CDR3 loop reads CASSVRDTTDTQYF. CDR3 DNA: TGTGCCAGCTCTGTCCGGGACACCACAGATACGCAGTATTTT.

The gene calls are TRBV27 and TRBJ1-4; D uncertain. Trimming pared 4 bases from V and 2 bases from J, leaving 11 bases between. The CDR3 is 15 amino acids. Germline loops: CDR1 MNHEY, CDR2 SMNVEV (reference sequence). CDR3 nucleotide sequence: TGTGCCAGCAGTTCCAGGATTCGCACTAATGAAAAACTGTTTTTT. The encoded protein is CASSSRIRTNEKLFF.

This clonotype was counted many times. This rearrangement joins TRBV29-1 to TRBJ2-7, with 8 nucleotides matching TRBD2. In germline, CDR1 is SQVTM, CDR2 ANQGSEA. There are 13 residues in the CDR3. V lost 6 bases and J lost 2; bases outside the gene matches: 6. The DNA of the CDR3 is TGCAGCGTCGTGACTAGCGAAACCTACGAGCAGTACTTC. It specifies CSVVTSETYEQYF.